The clone carrying this T cell receptor beta chain was recorded only once. Its specificity is unknown. This sample was included in a study of shared clonotypes between healthy human individuals. Study details: CD4 naive cells filled three plates per donor, CD4 memory three, CD8 naive two and CD8 memory one.

Findings of the study overall: When naive CD4 clonotypes were compared across a few donors, 4% to 6.5% were shared.

For sorted subsets, about 0.2 ug DNA per replicate equaled 30,000 or so T cell genomes. Assay: immunoSEQ multiplex PCR; the TCRdb copy retains only in-frame clones and omits some. The sample records over 2 million clones, 85% to 95% being singletons. The CDR3 covers 13 residues. Germline CDR1 reads KGHSH; CDR2 reads LQKENI. V was cut by 5 bases and J by 5 bases, with 12 bases left in between. This sequence was found in a young man in good health. Some clones in this sample may be carry-over from other donors' samples. The chain links TRBV18 to TRBJ1-1; the D is unclear. The sequenced sample was naive CD4+ T cells from PBMCs. Subset in this sample: CD45RA+ positively selected. As DNA, the CDR3 is TGTGCCAGCTCAAAATCGTCCGAGACTGAAGCTTTCTTT. Protein sequence: CASSKSSETEAFF.